This TCR beta chain was obtained from a study of blood T cell repertoires in COVID-19. The overall study: Whether acute or convalescent, the COVID-19 samples came from the United States, Italy and Spain. Nucleic acid was either cDNA or gDNA, and it came from T cells, B-cell-depleted T cells, or PBMCs.

Germline values: CDR1 SGHKS, CDR2 YYEKEE (reference sequence). Trimming removed 2 bases from V and 2 bases from J, with 11 bases in between. The CDR3 sequence is 14 residues long. In the original workflow: Estimation of nucleated cell counts was performed using reference gene primer amplification. Assay: immunoSEQ multiplex PCR; the TCRdb copy retains only in-frame clones and omits some. For V, J and clone size, that table is used; D and trimming come from the DNA. The sample shows about 110,000 clones, about 88% of them seen only once. This TCR was sampled from a man aged 40-55 years with acute or convalescent COVID-19. Material for sequencing was peripheral blood. The V and J genes are TRBV5-5 and TRBJ2-7; D is possibly TRBD1 (6 bases). Written as DNA, the CDR3 is TGTGCCAGCAGCTTCCGACAGGCAGCCTACGAGCAGTACTTC. It is translated as CASSFRQAAYEQYF. Based on the CDR3 plus reference TRBV5-5 and TRBJ2-7, the full variable domain is DAGVTQSPTHLIKTRGQQVTLRCSPISGHKSVSWYQQVLGQGPQFIFQYYEKEERGRGNFPDRFSARQFPNYSSELNVNALLLGDSALYLCASSFRQAAYEQYFGPGTRLTVT.